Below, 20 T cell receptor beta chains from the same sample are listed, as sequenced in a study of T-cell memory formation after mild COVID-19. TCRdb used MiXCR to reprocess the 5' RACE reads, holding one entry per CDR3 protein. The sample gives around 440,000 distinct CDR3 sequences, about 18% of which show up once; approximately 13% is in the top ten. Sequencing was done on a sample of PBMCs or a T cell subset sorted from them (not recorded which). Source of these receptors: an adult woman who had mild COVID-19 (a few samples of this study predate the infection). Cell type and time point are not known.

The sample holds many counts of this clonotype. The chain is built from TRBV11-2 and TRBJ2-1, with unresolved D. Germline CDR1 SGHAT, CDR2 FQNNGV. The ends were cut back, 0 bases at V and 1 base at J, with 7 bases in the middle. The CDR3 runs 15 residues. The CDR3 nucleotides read TGTGCCAGCAGCTTAGATAAGGGTTCCTACAATGAGCAGTTCTTC. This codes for CASSLDKGSYNEQFF.

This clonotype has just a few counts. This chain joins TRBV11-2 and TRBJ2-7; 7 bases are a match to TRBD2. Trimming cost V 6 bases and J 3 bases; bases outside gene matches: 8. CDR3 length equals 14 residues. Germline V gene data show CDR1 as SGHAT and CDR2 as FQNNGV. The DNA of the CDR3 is TGTGCCAGCAGGGCAGGACTAGGGGTCTACGAGCAGTACTTC. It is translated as CASRAGLGVYEQYF. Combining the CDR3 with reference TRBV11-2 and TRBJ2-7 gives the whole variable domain EAGVAQSPRYKIIEKRQSVAFWCNPISGHATLYWYQQILGQGPKLLIQFQNNGVVDDSQLPKDRFSAERLKGVDSTLKIQPAKLEDSAVYLCASRAGLGVYEQYFGPGTRLTVT.

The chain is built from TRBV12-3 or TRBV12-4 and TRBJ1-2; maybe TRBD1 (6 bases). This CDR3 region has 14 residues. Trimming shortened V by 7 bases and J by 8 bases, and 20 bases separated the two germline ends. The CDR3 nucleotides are TGTGCCAGCACAACGGGGGGCAGAGGGCTGGGCTACACCTTC. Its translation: CASTTGGRGLGYTF.

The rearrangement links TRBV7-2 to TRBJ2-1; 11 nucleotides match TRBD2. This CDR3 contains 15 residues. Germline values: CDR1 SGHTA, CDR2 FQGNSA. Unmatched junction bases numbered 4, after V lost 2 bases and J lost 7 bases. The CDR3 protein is CASSLSASGRNEQFF. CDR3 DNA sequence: TGTGCCAGCAGCTTATCGGCTAGCGGGAGGAATGAGCAGTTCTTC.

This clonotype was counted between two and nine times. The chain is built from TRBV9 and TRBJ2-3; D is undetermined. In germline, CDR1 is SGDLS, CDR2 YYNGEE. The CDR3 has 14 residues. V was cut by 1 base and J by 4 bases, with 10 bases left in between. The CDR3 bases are TGTGCCAGCAGCGTAATGGGGTGGGCAGATACGCAGTATTTT. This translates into CASSVMGWADTQYF.

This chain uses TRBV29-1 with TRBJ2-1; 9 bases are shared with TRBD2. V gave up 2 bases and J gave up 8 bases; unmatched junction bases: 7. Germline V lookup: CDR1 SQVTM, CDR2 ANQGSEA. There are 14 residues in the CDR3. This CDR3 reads CSVEKLAGADEQFF. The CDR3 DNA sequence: TGCAGCGTTGAAAAGTTAGCGGGAGCGGATGAGCAGTTCTTC.

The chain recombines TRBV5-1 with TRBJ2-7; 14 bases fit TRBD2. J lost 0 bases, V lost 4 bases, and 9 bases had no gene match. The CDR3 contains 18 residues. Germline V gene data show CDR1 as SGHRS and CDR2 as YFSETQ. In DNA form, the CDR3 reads TGCGCCAGCAGCCCCGGGACTAGCGGGGGCCTGAGCTCCTACGAGCAGTACTTC. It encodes CASSPGTSGGLSSYEQYF.

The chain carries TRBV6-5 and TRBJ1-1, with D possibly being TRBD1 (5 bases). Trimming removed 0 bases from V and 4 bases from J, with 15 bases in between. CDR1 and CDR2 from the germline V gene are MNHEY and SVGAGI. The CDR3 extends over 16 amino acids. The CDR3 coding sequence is TGTGCCAGCAGTTACTCTTCCGGGACCTTGTCCACTGAAGCTTTCTTT. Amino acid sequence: CASSYSSGTLSTEAFF.

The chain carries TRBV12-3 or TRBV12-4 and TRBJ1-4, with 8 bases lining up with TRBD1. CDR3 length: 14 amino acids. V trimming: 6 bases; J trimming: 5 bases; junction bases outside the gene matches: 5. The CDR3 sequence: CASRYRGGNEKLFF. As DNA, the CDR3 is TGTGCCAGCAGATACAGGGGGGGAAATGAAAAACTGTTTTTT.

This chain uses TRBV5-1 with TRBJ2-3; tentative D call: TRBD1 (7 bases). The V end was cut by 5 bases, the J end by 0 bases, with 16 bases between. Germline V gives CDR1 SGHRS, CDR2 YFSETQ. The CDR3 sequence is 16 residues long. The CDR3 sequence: CASSTRGVSSTDTQYF. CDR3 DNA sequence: TGCGCCAGCAGTACCAGGGGGGTCTCTAGCACAGATACGCAGTATTTT.

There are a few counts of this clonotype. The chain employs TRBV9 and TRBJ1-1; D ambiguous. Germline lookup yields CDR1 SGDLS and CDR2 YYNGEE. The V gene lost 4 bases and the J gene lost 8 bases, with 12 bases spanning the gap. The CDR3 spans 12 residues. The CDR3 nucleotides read TGTGCCAGCAGCTCAAGGACGGGGGAAGCTTTCTTT. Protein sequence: CASSSRTGEAFF. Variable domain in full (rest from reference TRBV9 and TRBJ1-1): DSGVTQTPKHLITATGQRVTLRCSPRSGDLSVYWYQQSLDQGLQFLIQYYNGEERAKGNILERFSAQQFPDLHSELNLSSLELGDSALYFCASSSRTGEAFFGQGTRLTVV.

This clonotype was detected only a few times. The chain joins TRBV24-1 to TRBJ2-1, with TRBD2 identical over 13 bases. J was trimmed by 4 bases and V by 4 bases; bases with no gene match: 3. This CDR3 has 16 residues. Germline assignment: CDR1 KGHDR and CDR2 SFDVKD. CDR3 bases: TGTGCCACCAGTGACCCGACTAGCGGGGGGTACAATGAGCAGTTCTTC. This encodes CATSDPTSGGYNEQFF.

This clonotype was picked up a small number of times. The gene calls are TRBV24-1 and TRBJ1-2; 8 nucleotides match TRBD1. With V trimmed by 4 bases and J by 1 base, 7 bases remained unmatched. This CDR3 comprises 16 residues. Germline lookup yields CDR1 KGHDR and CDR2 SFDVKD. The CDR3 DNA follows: TGTGCCACCAGTGACGCGGGACAGGCCGTTAACTATGGCTACACCTTC. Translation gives CATSDAGQAVNYGYTF.

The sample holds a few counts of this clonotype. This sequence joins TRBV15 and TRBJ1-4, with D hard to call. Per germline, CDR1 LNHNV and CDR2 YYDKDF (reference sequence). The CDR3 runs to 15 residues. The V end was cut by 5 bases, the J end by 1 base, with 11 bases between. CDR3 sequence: CATSARRVTNEKLFF. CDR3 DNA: TGTGCCACCAGCGCCCGCCGGGTAACTAATGAAAAACTGTTTTTT.

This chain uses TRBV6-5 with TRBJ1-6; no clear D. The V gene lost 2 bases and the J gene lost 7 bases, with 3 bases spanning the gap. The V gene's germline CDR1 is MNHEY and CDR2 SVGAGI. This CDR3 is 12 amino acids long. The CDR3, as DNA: TGTGCCAGCAGTTACCAGAATTCACCCCTCCACTTT. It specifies CASSYQNSPLHF.

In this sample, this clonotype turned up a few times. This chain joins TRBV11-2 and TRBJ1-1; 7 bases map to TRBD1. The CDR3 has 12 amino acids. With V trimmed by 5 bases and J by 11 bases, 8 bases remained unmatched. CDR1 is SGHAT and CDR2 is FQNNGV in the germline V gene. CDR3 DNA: TGTGCCAGCAGCCGCGACAGGGAACGCGCTTTCTTT. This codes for CASSRDRERAFF. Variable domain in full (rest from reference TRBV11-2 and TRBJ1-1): EAGVAQSPRYKIIEKRQSVAFWCNPISGHATLYWYQQILGQGPKLLIQFQNNGVVDDSQLPKDRFSAERLKGVDSTLKIQPAKLEDSAVYLCASSRDRERAFFGQGTRLTVV.

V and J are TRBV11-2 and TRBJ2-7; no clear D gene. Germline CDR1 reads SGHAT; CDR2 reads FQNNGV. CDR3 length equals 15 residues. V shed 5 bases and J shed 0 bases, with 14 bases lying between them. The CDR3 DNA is TGTGCCAGCAGCCCGGGCGGCTGGAGCTCCTACGAGCAGTACTTC. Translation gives CASSPGGWSSYEQYF. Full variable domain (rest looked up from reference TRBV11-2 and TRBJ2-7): EAGVAQSPRYKIIEKRQSVAFWCNPISGHATLYWYQQILGQGPKLLIQFQNNGVVDDSQLPKDRFSAERLKGVDSTLKIQPAKLEDSAVYLCASSPGGWSSYEQYFGPGTRLTVT.

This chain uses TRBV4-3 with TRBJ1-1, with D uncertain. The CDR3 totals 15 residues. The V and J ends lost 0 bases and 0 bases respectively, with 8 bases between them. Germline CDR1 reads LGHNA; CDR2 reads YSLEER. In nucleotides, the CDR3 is TGCGCCAGCAGCCAAGAGTACACACTGAACACTGAAGCTTTCTTT. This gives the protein CASSQEYTLNTEAFF.

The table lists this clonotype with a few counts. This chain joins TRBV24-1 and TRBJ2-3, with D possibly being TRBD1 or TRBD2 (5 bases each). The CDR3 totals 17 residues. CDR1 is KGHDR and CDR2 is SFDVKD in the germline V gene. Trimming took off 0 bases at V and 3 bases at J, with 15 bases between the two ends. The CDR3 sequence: CATSDLPKGEGTDTQYF. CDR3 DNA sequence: TGTGCCACCAGTGATTTGCCGAAGGGAGAGGGGACAGATACGCAGTATTTT.

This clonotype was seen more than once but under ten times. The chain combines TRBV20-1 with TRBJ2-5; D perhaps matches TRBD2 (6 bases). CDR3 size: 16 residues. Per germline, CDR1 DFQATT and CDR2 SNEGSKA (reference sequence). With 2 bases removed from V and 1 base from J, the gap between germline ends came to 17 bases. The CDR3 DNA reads TGCAGTGCTAGAACGCGGGGCCCTAGCCCCCAAGAGACCCAGTACTTC. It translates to CSARTRGPSPQETQYF.